This T cell receptor beta chain stems from a study of blood T cell repertoires in COVID-19. About the research overall: Samples representing acute and convalescent COVID-19 were sourced from the United States, Italy and Spain.

Assay: immunoSEQ multiplex PCR; the TCRdb copy retains only in-frame clones and omits some. The table includes 300,000 to 450,000 clones, approximately 91% detected once. Per the germline V gene, CDR1 is SGHDN and CDR2 is FVKESK. This CDR3 spans 17 amino acids. V lost 0 bases and J 7 bases, leaving 22 bases between the germline ends. The chain employs TRBV14 and TRBJ2-7; tentative D call: TRBD1 (5 bases). Sequenced input: PBMCs or T cells enriched from blood (not recorded which). This receptor was identified in a woman aged 30 to 39 who had been exposed to COVID-19. CDR3: CASSQDGAFSSQVEQYF. CDR3 DNA: TGTGCCAGCAGCCAAGATGGGGCTTTTTCGTCACAGGTTGAGCAGTACTTC.